What follows describes a single T cell receptor (beta chain). These data originate in a study of cytomegalovirus exposure and HLA in healthy donors. Germline values: CDR1 MNHEY, CDR2 SVGAGI. Trimming stripped 0 bases from V and 4 bases from J, with 12 bases between. The CDR3 is made up of 15 amino acids. With 60 Vbeta and 13 Jbeta primers, the PCR was carried out. The data were produced by immunoSEQ multiplex PCR, yet TCRdb's version contains in-frame clones alone and is incomplete. The data hold about 180,000 clones, with 65% to 85% observed a single time. Sequencing was performed on PBMCs. The TCR was taken from a male donor in good health and CMV-seronegative. J is TRBJ2-5 and V is TRBV6-5; D might be TRBD2 (6 bases). CDR3 residues: CASSYSTGDRETQYF. CDR3 coding DNA: TGTGCCAGCAGTTACTCTACGGGGGATCGAGAGACCCAGTACTTC.